The rows below give T cell receptor beta chains drawn from one sample of a study of T cell repertoires in cytomegalovirus infection. TCRdb analysed the reads with MiXCR anew, one entry per CDR3 protein. The top ten clones hold 7% to 9% of a sample with under 800,000 distinct CDR3 sequences, more than 20% of them seen once. The sequenced sample consisted of CD8+ T cells from PBMCs. The receptors here all came from a human donor in good health (CMV status not recorded). Some clones in this sample may be carry-over from other donors' samples. CDR3s include the opening cysteine and the closing phenylalanine or tryptophan. D genes are given only for firm matches. Clone size, where shown, is once, few, many, or a class for clones that have expanded.

cdr3_nt cdr3_aa cdr3_length v_call clone_size j_call d_call
TGTGCCAGCAGCCCCCCACGATGGGGGGACACTGAAGCTTTCTTT CASSPPRWGDTEAFF 15 TRBV7-2 many TRBJ1-1 -
TGTGCCAGCAGTTTATCGCAGGGCCGACACTATGGCTACACCTTC CASSLSQGRHYGYTF 15 TRBV27 - TRBJ1-2 -
TGTGCCAGCAGCTCGACAGGGGCCTACGAGCAGTACTTC CASSSTGAYEQYF 13 TRBV7-8 many TRBJ2-7 TRBD1
TGTGCCAGCAGCCCGGACCCCTCGGACTTC CASSPDPSDF 10 TRBV2 few TRBJ2-5 -
TGTGCCAGCGAAGCAGATACGCAGTATTTT CASEADTQYF 10 TRBV7-9 many TRBJ2-3 -
TGTACCAGCCGACATACTTCCGGGACAAATTCACCCCTCCACTTT CTSRHTSGTNSPLHF 15 TRBV7-4 - TRBJ1-6 -
TGTGCCACCTATAACAGGGGCGTGAACACTGAAGCTTTCTTT CATYNRGVNTEAFF 14 TRBV19 - TRBJ1-1 TRBD1
TGTGCCAGCAGCCCCCCAGGGGGCGGTTCGGAAGCTTTCTTT CASSPPGGGSEAFF 14 TRBV12-3/TRBV12-4 few TRBJ1-1 TRBD1
TGCAGCGTCCGTATTCGGGATGGCTACACCTTC CSVRIRDGYTF 11 TRBV29-1 - TRBJ1-2 -
TGTGCCAGCAGCTTCTCCCCCATAGCGGGCGCGAACACCGGGGAGCTGTTTTTT CASSFSPIAGANTGELFF 18 TRBV7-8 many TRBJ2-2 TRBD2
TGTGCCAGCAGCTCGGGGCGGCATCAGCCCCAGCATTTT CASSSGRHQPQHF 13 TRBV11-2 few TRBJ1-5 -
TGCAGTGCTAGGTCGGGGGTTGACTATGGCTACACCTTC CSARSGVDYGYTF 13 TRBV20-1 - TRBJ1-2 -
TGTGCCAACGGGGACGAGAGCTCCTACGAGCAGTACTTC CANGDESSYEQYF 13 TRBV2 few TRBJ2-7 -
TGTGCCAGCAGCCCGTGGACTAGCGGGGCCAATGAGCAGTTCTTC CASSPWTSGANEQFF 15 TRBV7-6 - TRBJ2-1 TRBD2
TGCAGCGTCGGGGGCAGGATGGGTGGAACTGAAGCTTTCTTT CSVGGRMGGTEAFF 14 TRBV29-1 - TRBJ1-1 -
TGTGCCAGCAGCTCCCCCGGGGGACAGGGCAGCTATGGCTACACCTTC CASSSPGGQGSYGYTF 16 TRBV7-6 many TRBJ1-2 TRBD1
TGTGCCAGCAGCCAAGGGACTAGCGGGTTAAGGACCCAGTACTTC CASSQGTSGLRTQYF 15 TRBV3-1 few TRBJ2-5 TRBD2
TGCAGTGCCTACCCCCCCGACATGGACTATGGCTACACCTTC CSAYPPDMDYGYTF 14 TRBV20-1 - TRBJ1-2 -
TGTGCCAGCAGCTTAGGGCCCCCAGGGGACAGCAGTGACTACGAGCAGTACTTC CASSLGPPGDSSDYEQYF 18 TRBV7-8 many TRBJ2-7 TRBD1
TGTGCCAGCACGAACCCGGGACAAAACCCCACTGAAGCTTTCTTT CASTNPGQNPTEAFF 15 TRBV6-1 many TRBJ1-1 -
TGCAGCGTTGGGACAGGGGGCATGAATGGCTACACCTTC CSVGTGGMNGYTF 13 TRBV29-1 - TRBJ1-2 TRBD1
TGTGCCAGCAGCTTAGAGGAGGGGGATTACGGGGAGCTGTTTTTT CASSLEEGDYGELFF 15 TRBV11-2 few TRBJ2-2 -
TGTGCCAGCAGCCCCAAGCCGAGTGGTAATTCACCCCTCCACTTT CASSPKPSGNSPLHF 15 TRBV28 few TRBJ1-6 -
TGTGCCAGCAGTTACTCGGACAGCGGAAACTACGAGCAGTACTTC CASSYSDSGNYEQYF 15 TRBV6-2/TRBV6-3 - TRBJ2-7 -
TGTGCCAGCAGTTACTCAGAGACTAGCGCTAACAATGAGCAGTTCTTC CASSYSETSANNEQFF 16 TRBV6-2/TRBV6-3 few TRBJ2-1 TRBD2
TGTGCCAGCGTGGGACAGGGGGGTACCGGGGAGCTGTTTTTT CASVGQGGTGELFF 14 TRBV12-3/TRBV12-4 few TRBJ2-2 TRBD1
TGTGCCAGCAGCATTAGCGGGGGAGGCACCGGGGAGCTGTTTTTT CASSISGGGTGELFF 15 TRBV7-6 many TRBJ2-2 TRBD2
TGTGCCAGCAGTGAGGGACTAGCGGTCACAGATACGCAGTATTTT CASSEGLAVTDTQYF 15 TRBV6-6 few TRBJ2-3 TRBD2
TGCAGCGTCCTTAGCGATGAGCAGTTCTTC CSVLSDEQFF 10 TRBV29-1 - TRBJ2-1 -
TGCAGTGCCGACAGGGGTCCGCAGCCCCAGCATTTT CSADRGPQPQHF 12 TRBV20-1 - TRBJ1-5 TRBD1
TGTGCCAGCAGCGATCGAAGCGGGGCCCTTCGGGAGGATACGCAGTATTTT CASSDRSGALREDTQYF 17 TRBV7-3 - TRBJ2-3 TRBD2
TGTGCCAACAGTGAACCGGGACCCTTT CANSEPGPF 9 TRBV7-1 - TRBJ1-1 -
TGCAGTGCTACATCTAGCGGGGGGGCGATCGAGCAGTACTTC CSATSSGGAIEQYF 14 TRBV20-1 - TRBJ2-7 TRBD2
TGCAGCGTTGAGGAATTAAACCCTGAAGCTTTCTTT CSVEELNPEAFF 12 TRBV29-1 - TRBJ1-1 -
TGTGCCAGCAGCCATCCCCGGAGCGGTCAGCCCCAGCATTTT CASSHPRSGQPQHF 14 TRBV4-2 many TRBJ1-5 -
TGTGCCACCAGCAGTCAGGAGCTGAACACCGGGGAGCTGTTTTTT CATSSQELNTGELFF 15 TRBV15 - TRBJ2-2 -
TGCAGCGTTGACGGGACAGACACCGGGGAGCTGTTTTTT CSVDGTDTGELFF 13 TRBV29-1 few TRBJ2-2 TRBD1